The 2 T cell receptor beta chains reported below all come from one sample, sequenced in a study of glioma-infiltrating T cells after dendritic cell vaccination. Libraries were prepared by immunoSEQ multiplex PCR; TCRdb keeps only in-frame clonotypes and omits some of them. Of a few thousand clones in the sample, roughly four fifths were seen once. The time point: after dendritic cell vaccination, including at tumor progression/relapse. Autologous tumor lysate was loaded overnight onto monocyte-derived dendritic cells grown approximately seven days with IL-4 and GM-CSF. The sample consisted of tumor tissue, taken after dendritic cell vaccination. The receptors stem from a human donor with glioblastoma.

The chain joins TRBV11-1 to TRBJ2-1, with TRBD1 matching over 10 bases. Germline values: CDR1 SGHAT, CDR2 FQDESV (reference sequence). This CDR3 region has 16 residues. J was trimmed by 3 bases and V by 5 bases; bases with no gene match: 7. DNA of the CDR3: TGTGCCAGCAGCCCGGGACAGGGGCTAGTCTACAATGAGCAGTTCTTC. Translation gives CASSPGQGLVYNEQFF. Based on the CDR3 plus reference TRBV11-1 and TRBJ2-1, the full variable domain is EAEVAQSPRYKITEKSQAVAFWCDPISGHATLYWYRQILGQGPELLVQFQDESVVDDSQLPKDRFSAERLKGVDSTLKIQPAELGDSAMYLCASSPGQGLVYNEQFFGPGTRLTVL.

The J gene is TRBJ2-7, the V gene TRBV15; TRBD1 matches 9 bases. This CDR3 is built from 15 residues. Trimming at V came to 1 base and at J to 2 bases, leaving 3 bases not matched to a gene. Germline CDR1 reads LNHNV; CDR2 reads YYDKDF (reference sequence). CDR3 sequence reads: CATSRGTGDPYEQYF. The DNA for the CDR3 is TGTGCCACCAGCAGAGGGACAGGGGATCCCTACGAGCAGTACTTC.